One and the same sample provided the 14 T cell receptor beta chains below, sequenced in a study of neurological immune-mediated disorders (dated by TCRdb to about 2019). Libraries came from 5' RACE. The instrument was an Illumina HiSeq 2500. TCRdb handled the public reads itself, with Q25 trimming in fastp and clone calling in MiXCR, and kept productive beta chains. Rows merge per CDR3 protein into single entries with the most common DNA and genes. This sample comprises about 55,000 distinct CDR3 sequences, under 5% of them detected only once. About 2% of the sample comes from the top ten. The sequencing sample was made of CD4+ T cells from blood. The receptors shown here come from a woman aged 40 to 50 with multiple sclerosis.

There are many counts of this clonotype. The V call is TRBV15, the J call TRBJ1-2; D is undetermined. The CDR3 is made up of 12 amino acids. The V and J ends lost 0 bases and 8 bases respectively, with 7 bases between them. CDR1 and CDR2 (germline): LNHNV, YYDKDF (reference sequence). The CDR3 region is CATSRDQMGYTF. CDR3 bases: TGTGCCACCAGCAGAGATCAGATGGGCTACACCTTC.

Ten or more counts support this clonotype. The V gene is TRBV5-1, the J gene TRBJ2-7; a possible D gene is TRBD1 (6 bases). CDR1 is SGHRS, CDR2 YFSETQ, per germline. The CDR3 spans 16 residues. V was cut by 2 bases and J by 0 bases, with 15 bases left in between. This CDR3 reads CASSLGQRSNSYEQYF. The CDR3 DNA follows: TGCGCCAGCAGCTTAGGACAGCGGTCAAACTCCTACGAGCAGTACTTC.

This clonotype was detected ten times or more. The chain recombines TRBV18 with TRBJ1-3; 9 nucleotides align to TRBD1. Trimming cost V 2 bases and J 0 bases; bases outside gene matches: 2. Per the germline V gene, CDR1 is KGHSH and CDR2 is LQKENI. The CDR3 spans 16 residues. Here the CDR3 reads CASSPAGQGSGNTIYF. In DNA form, the CDR3 reads TGTGCCAGCTCACCAGCGGGACAGGGCTCTGGAAACACCATATATTTT.

This clonotype was recorded many times. This chain connects TRBV5-1 to TRBJ1-2, with D unclear. V lost 0 bases to trimming and J lost 0 bases, with 12 bases between them. The CDR3 contains 16 residues. CDR1 and CDR2 (germline): SGHRS, YFSETQ. The CDR3 sequence is CASSLVRGGPNYGYTF. Written as DNA, the CDR3 is TGCGCCAGCAGCTTGGTGCGAGGCGGTCCTAACTATGGCTACACCTTC.

This clonotype was seen ten or more times. The genes are TRBV29-1 and TRBJ1-4; D is possibly TRBD1 (6 bases). CDR3 size: 12 residues. CDR1 and CDR2 from the germline V gene are SQVTM and ANQGSEA. The CDR3 sequence: CSRGGTNEKLFF. The CDR3 nucleotides are TGCAGTAGGGGGGGAACTAATGAAAAACTGTTTTTT. The full variable domain, its missing parts supplied by reference TRBV29-1 and TRBJ1-4, is SAVISQKPSRDICQRGTSLTIQCQVDSQVTMMFWYRQQPGQSLTLIATANQGSEATYESGFVIDKFPISRPNLTFSTLTVSNMSPEDSSIYLCSRGGTNEKLFFGSGTQLSVL.

This clonotype was recorded at least ten times. V gene TRBV5-5 combines with J gene TRBJ2-3; 9 nucleotides agree with TRBD2. The V gene's germline CDR1 is SGHKS and CDR2 YYEKEE (reference sequence). The CDR3 runs 18 residues. V dropped 4 bases and J dropped 3; count of bases not matched to a gene: 15. The CDR3 loop is CASSRNLRAGGSTDTQYF. DNA for the CDR3: TGTGCCAGCAGCCGTAACCTTCGAGCGGGGGGATCAACAGATACGCAGTATTTT.

This clonotype was observed many times. The chain employs TRBV18 and TRBJ2-7; TRBD1 agrees at 7 bases. With 3 bases clipped from V and 2 bases from J, the junction kept 1 base outside the gene matches. The CDR3 has 13 amino acids. Germline CDR1 reads KGHSH; CDR2 reads LQKENI. CDR3 region: CASSPGQPYEQYF. As DNA, the CDR3 is TGTGCCAGCTCACCGGGACAGCCCTACGAGCAGTACTTC.

As for this clonotype: Germline is not matched at one junction end, which may reflect a read error. This chain uses TRBV20-1 with TRBJ2-3, with TRBD2 matching over 11 bases. CDR3 length: 16 residues. Germline loops: CDR1 DFQATT, CDR2 SNEGSKA (reference sequence). This chain's CDR3 is CSARVPVAGGGDTQYF. CDR3 sequence (DNA): TGCAGTGCTAGGGTTCCCGTAGCGGGGGGGGGAGATACGCAATATTTT.

This clonotype was observed at least ten times. V usage is TRBV10-3 and J usage is TRBJ1-5, with a weak D call TRBD1 (5 bases). Per the germline V gene, CDR1 is ENHRY and CDR2 is SYGVKD. V gave up 7 bases and J gave up 4 bases, with 11 bases separating them. This CDR3 has 13 amino acids. CDR3 sequence: CAITQGLNQPQHF. The DNA for the CDR3 is TGTGCCATCACTCAGGGATTAAATCAGCCCCAGCATTTT.

In its sample, this clonotype was seen many times. The genes are TRBV20-1 and TRBJ1-1; weak D call: TRBD1 (5 bases). The germline V and J ends were trimmed by 0 bases and 5 bases, with 10 bases remaining between them. The CDR3 runs to 13 residues. Germline values: CDR1 DFQATT, CDR2 SNEGSKA (reference sequence). The CDR3 reads CSARDQGFTEAFF. The CDR3 nucleotides read TGCAGTGCTAGAGACCAGGGTTTTACTGAAGCTTTCTTT.

This clonotype showed up many times. The genes are TRBV29-1 and TRBJ2-3, with 10 bases aligning to TRBD2. This CDR3 is built from 17 residues. J gave up 7 bases and V 3 bases, and 16 bases lay outside the gene matches. From germline, CDR1 is SQVTM and CDR2 ANQGSEA. The CDR3 nucleotides are TGCAGCGTTGAGGGGTTAGCGGGGGGCCCCGACCCGAATACGCAGTATTTT. Its translation is CSVEGLAGGPDPNTQYF.

This clonotype showed up many times. The gene calls are TRBV5-1 and TRBJ1-1, with D possibly TRBD1 on 5 matching bases. There are 14 residues in the CDR3. Germline values: CDR1 SGHRS, CDR2 YFSETQ. Trimming left V 1 base short and J 4 bases short, with 11 bases between. CDR3 DNA: TGCGCCAGCAGCTTGCAAGCGGGGGGCACTGAAGCTTTCTTT. It yields the protein CASSLQAGGTEAFF.

This clonotype was found many times. V is TRBV6-6 and J is TRBJ1-2; TRBD1 agrees at 7 bases. The CDR3 has 13 amino acids. Germline V gene data show CDR1 as MNHNY and CDR2 as SVGAGI (reference sequence). V lost 2 bases, J lost 6 bases, and 3 bases stayed unmatched. The CDR3 coding sequence is TGTGCCAGCAGTTACGGGCAGGGGGATGGCTACACCTTC. Protein product: CASSYGQGDGYTF.

This clonotype was seen at least ten times. The chain carries TRBV5-1 and TRBJ1-6; the D is unclear. CDR1 is SGHRS, CDR2 YFSETQ, per germline. V was cut by 5 bases and J by 9 bases, with 12 bases left in between. This CDR3 region has 13 residues. The CDR3 region is CASSLEWGSPLHF. CDR3 DNA sequence: TGCGCCAGCAGTCTGGAATGGGGTTCACCCCTCCACTTT.